This is a list of T cell receptor beta chains from one sample in a study of human T cells and chemical hapten exposure. TCRdb redid the calling of the RACE reads with MiXCR, one entry per CDR3 protein. Of 44,000 or so distinct CDR3 sequences listed, 3.7% are singletons. Material: whole blood. The source is a human donor in good health. Some clones in this sample may be carry-over from other donors' samples. The CDR3 runs from the conserved cysteine through the conserved F or W. D genes are given only for firm matches. Clone sizes are given selectively: once, few, many, or a class where the clone is expanded.

j_gene	v_gene	d_gene	abundance	CDR3nt	CDR3aa
TRBJ2-7	TRBV6-5	TRBD1	.	TGTGCCAGCAGCAGGGGACAGGGGTCTCGCGAGCAGTACTTC	CASSRGQGSREQYF
TRBJ2-1	TRBV10-3	.	many	TGTGCCATCAGTGGGGAGGCGGGGAATGAGCAGTTCTTC	CAISGEAGNEQFF
TRBJ2-3	TRBV24-1	.	medium-sized	TGTGCCACCAGTGATTTATATGACGTACTGGATACGCAGTATTTT	CATSDLYDVLDTQYF
TRBJ1-1	TRBV7-9	TRBD1	few	TGTGCCAGCAACCCACGCAGGGGGCCTTTCACTGAAGCTTTCTTT	CASNPRRGPFTEAFF
TRBJ2-3	TRBV25-1	.	many	TGTGCCAGCAGTGAATTTTCCCAGGGCACAGATACGCAGTATTTT	CASSEFSQGTDTQYF
TRBJ2-7	TRBV7-9	.	few	TGTGCCATCGGACCTTACGAGCAGTACTTC	CAIGPYEQYF
TRBJ1-1	TRBV20-1	TRBD1	many	TGCAGTGCGCGACAGGGGGCATTCACTGAAGCTTTCTTT	CSARQGAFTEAFF
TRBJ2-1	TRBV12-3/TRBV12-4	.	many	TGTGCCAGCAGTAGTTCCTCCCTACCCTCTTCCTACAATGAGCAGTTCTTC	CASSSSSLPSSYNEQFF
TRBJ2-7	TRBV29-1	.	many	TGCAGCGCGCCCATGGGGCGCGAGCAGTACTTC	CSAPMGREQYF
TRBJ2-5	TRBV27	TRBD2	many	TGTGCCAGCAGTTTATCCCAGCGGGGGACGGAGACCCAGTACTTC	CASSLSQRGTETQYF
TRBJ1-5	TRBV28	.	many	TGTGCCAGCAGTTCCCGCAGGGAAACGGGTCAGCCCCAGCATTTT	CASSSRRETGQPQHF
TRBJ2-1	TRBV28	TRBD2	few	TGTGCCAGCAGTCTGACTAGCGGGAGGGTCCATGAGCAGTTCTTC	CASSLTSGRVHEQFF
TRBJ2-7	TRBV27	.	many	TGTGCCAGCAGCCGAGGACAGTCCTACGAGCAGTACTTC	CASSRGQSYEQYF
TRBJ2-2	TRBV29-1	TRBD1	many	TGCAGCGTAAGGGGGCCCACCGGGGAGCTGTTTTTT	CSVRGPTGELFF
TRBJ2-7	TRBV5-5	.	many	TGTGCCAGCAGCTTGAGTGGCGGGATAGATTACGAGCAGTACTTC	CASSLSGGIDYEQYF
TRBJ2-7	TRBV28	TRBD2	many	TGTGCCAGCAGTCCAGGACTAGCGGGAGCCTACGAGCAGTACTTC	CASSPGLAGAYEQYF
TRBJ2-2	TRBV5-1	.	many	TGCGCCAGCAGCTTGACACCCGGGGAGCTGTTTTTT	CASSLTPGELFF
TRBJ2-1	TRBV20-1	TRBD2	many	TGCAGTGCTAGTATAGCGGGCCCCTACAATGAGCAGTTCTTC	CSASIAGPYNEQFF
TRBJ2-1	TRBV4-1	.	few	TGCGCCAGCAGCCAAGATGAATCCGGGGGGCAGTTCTTC	CASSQDESGGQFF
TRBJ2-1	TRBV28	TRBD2	.	TGTGCCAGCAGTTTTCGGGTAGCGGGGAATGGTTATGAGCAGTTCTTC	CASSFRVAGNGYEQFF